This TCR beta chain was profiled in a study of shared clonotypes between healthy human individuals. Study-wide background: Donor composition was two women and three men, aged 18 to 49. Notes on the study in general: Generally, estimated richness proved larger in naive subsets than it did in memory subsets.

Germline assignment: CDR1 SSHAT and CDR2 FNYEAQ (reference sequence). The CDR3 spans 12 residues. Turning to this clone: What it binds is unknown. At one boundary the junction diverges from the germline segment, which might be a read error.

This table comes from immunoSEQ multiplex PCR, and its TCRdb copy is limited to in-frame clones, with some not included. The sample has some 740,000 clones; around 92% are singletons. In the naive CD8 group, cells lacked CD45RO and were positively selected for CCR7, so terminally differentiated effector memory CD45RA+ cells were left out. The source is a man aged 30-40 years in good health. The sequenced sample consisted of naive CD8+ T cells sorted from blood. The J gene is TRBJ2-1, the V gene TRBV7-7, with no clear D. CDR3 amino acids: CASSSLAGEQFF. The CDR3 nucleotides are TGTGCTAGCAGCTCCTTGGCAGGAGAGCAGTTCTTC. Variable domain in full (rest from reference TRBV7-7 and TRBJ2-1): GAGVSQSPRYKVTKRGQDVTLRCDPISSHATLYWYQQALGQGPEFLTYFNYEAQPDKSGLPSDRFSAERPEGSISTLTIQRTEQRDSAMYRCASSSLAGEQFFGPGTRLTVL.